This record covers a single T cell receptor beta chain. Original analysis: Counts of nucleated cells, estimated from reference gene primer amplification, were obtained. Using immunoSEQ multiplex PCR, the repertoire was profiled, and TCRdb retains in-frame clones only, with some absent. The D gene and trimming were derived from the DNA, and the V and J assignments and clone size from that table. The sample lists 110,000 to 150,000 clones, roughly 90% occurring once. The data were taken from a study of blood T cell repertoires in COVID-19. Study-wide background: In each case, the material was cDNA or gDNA derived from T cells, B-cell-depleted T cells, or PBMCs.

The germline CDR1 and CDR2 sequences are LNHNV and YYDKDF (reference sequence). The V segment lost 3 bases and the J segment 4 bases; nucleotides outside the gene matches: 5. This CDR3 contains 15 residues. Cohort placement rested on clinical history that participants reported themselves. Sequenced material: PBMCs or T cells enriched from blood (not recorded which). The receptor was derived from a man aged 45-60 years who had recovered from COVID-19. The chain joins TRBV15 to TRBJ1-5, with 8 bases matching TRBD1. In DNA form, the CDR3 reads TGTGCCACCAGCAGCCGTGGACAGGGTAATCAGCCCCAGCATTTT. Translating it yields CATSSRGQGNQPQHF.